These T cell receptor beta chains were read from a single sample in a study of blood T cell repertoires in COVID-19. Measured with immunoSEQ multiplex PCR; TCRdb has only the in-frame clones, and not every one. The sample lists some 160,000 clones; 79% were seen once. The specimen was peripheral blood. These receptors came from a man aged 45-60 years with active or convalescent COVID-19. Each CDR3 is given with its conserved first and last residue. The D gene is left open where the match is weak. Some rows mark clone size as missing; the rest say once, few, many or name a class of expanded clone.

TRBD2,TRBV28,TRBJ2-3,NA,21,CASSLPPATAKLAGGTDTQYF,TGTGCCAGCAGTCTCCCACCAGCCACCGCAAAACTAGCGGGTGGCACAGATACGCAGTATTTT
NA,TRBV11-1,TRBJ1-4,NA,12,CASSFRDEKLFF,TGTGCCAGCAGCTTTCGAGATGAAAAACTGTTTTTT
NA,TRBV18,TRBJ1-5,NA,16,CASSGGAYDSNQPQHF,TGTGCCAGCTCGGGGGGGGCATATGATAGCAATCAGCCCCAGCATTTT
NA,TRBV19,TRBJ1-1,NA,13,CASSPIQATEAFF,TGTGCCAGTAGTCCTATACAGGCCACTGAAGCTTTCTTT
NA,TRBV24-1,TRBJ2-5,NA,13,CATSGRGRETQYF,TGTGCCACCAGTGGCCGGGGGAGAGAGACCCAGTACTTC
NA,TRBV6-5,TRBJ1-3,few,15,CASTLTGLSGNTIYF,TGTGCCAGCACTCTGACAGGACTCTCTGGAAACACCATATATTTT
NA,TRBV12-3/TRBV12-4,TRBJ1-4,NA,12,CASSLDEGKLFF,TGTGCCAGCAGTTTAGATGAGGGAAAACTGTTTTTT
TRBD2,TRBV7-3,TRBJ2-1,NA,15,CASSFSSGSINEQFF,TGTGCCAGCAGCTTTTCTAGCGGGAGTATCAATGAGCAGTTCTTC
NA,TRBV15,TRBJ1-1,once,14,CATSRIGGDTEAFF,TGTGCCACCAGCAGAATAGGGGGAGACACTGAAGCTTTCTTT
NA,TRBV19,TRBJ2-7,NA,14,CATQRGSGYYEQYF,TGTGCCACCCAGAGAGGTTCGGGATACTACGAGCAGTACTTC
NA,TRBV11-2,TRBJ1-1,once,11,CASSLGREAFF,TGTGCCAGCAGCTTAGGCAGGGAAGCTTTCTTT
TRBD1,TRBV5-1,TRBJ1-2,few,14,CASSPDRGNYGYTF,TGCGCCAGCAGCCCGGACAGGGGTAACTATGGCTACACCTTC
NA,TRBV19,TRBJ1-5,NA,18,CASATTPLGTLGGQPQHF,TGTGCCAGTGCAACCACCCCCCTCGGGACTCTCGGGGGGCAGCCCCAGCATTTT
TRBD1,TRBV19,TRBJ2-7,NA,16,CATSSRTGGGKYEQYF,TGTGCCACCAGTTCCCGGACAGGGGGAGGAAAATACGAGCAGTACTTC
NA,TRBV18,TRBJ1-5,NA,14,CASSASISNQPQHF,TGTGCCAGCTCAGCGAGTATAAGCAATCAGCCCCAGCATTTT
NA,TRBV19,TRBJ2-3,NA,15,CASTVSGFSTDTQYF,TGTGCCAGTACCGTGAGTGGTTTTAGCACAGATACGCAGTATTTT
NA,TRBV6-6,TRBJ1-4,few,14,CASSLAGRNEKLFF,TGTGCCAGCAGTTTGGCAGGGAGGAATGAAAAACTGTTTTTT
NA,TRBV5-1,TRBJ2-5,NA,16,CASSLGPTNLQETQYF,TGCGCCAGCAGCTTGGGTCCGACTAATCTCCAAGAGACCCAGTACTTC
TRBD1,TRBV27,TRBJ2-7,NA,15,CASTPRGQGSYEQYF,TGTGCCAGCACCCCCCGGGGACAGGGTTCCTACGAGCAGTACTTC
TRBD2,TRBV29-1,TRBJ2-1,NA,14,CSPGRGGRWNEQFF,TGCAGCCCTGGGAGGGGCGGGAGGTGGAATGAGCAGTTCTTC
NA,TRBV4-1,TRBJ1-5,NA,15,CASSQEQVFNQPQHF,TGCGCCAGCAGCCAAGAACAGGTTTTTAATCAGCCCCAGCATTTT
TRBD2,TRBV5-1,TRBJ2-2,few,16,CASSLVGLANTGELFF,TGCGCCAGCAGCTTGGTGGGACTAGCGAACACCGGGGAGCTGTTTTTT
NA,TRBV11-1,TRBJ1-2,NA,14,CASSLNPRNYGYTF,TGTGCCAGCAGCCTAAACCCGAGAAACTATGGCTACACCTTC
NA,TRBV12-3/TRBV12-4,TRBJ1-3,NA,13,CASSQGSGNTIYF,TGTGCCAGCAGCCAGGGATCTGGAAACACCATATATTTT
TRBD2,TRBV3-1/TRBV3-2,TRBJ2-3,NA,17,CASSLTGTSGSTDTQYF,TGTGCCAGCAGCCTTACCGGGACTAGCGGAAGCACAGATACGCAGTATTTT
TRBD1,TRBV5-1,TRBJ2-2,NA,15,CASSLLDRAAGELFF,TGCGCCAGCAGCTTGTTGGACAGGGCAGCCGGGGAGCTGTTTTTT
TRBD2,TRBV4-2,TRBJ2-1,NA,16,CASSQDRDSGTREQFF,TGTGCCAGCAGCCAAGATCGTGATAGCGGGACTCGAGAGCAGTTCTTC
NA,TRBV5-1,TRBJ1-1,once,15,CASSPITLINTEAFF,TGCGCCAGCAGTCCCATCACATTAATTAACACTGAAGCTTTCTTT
TRBD1,TRBV19,TRBJ1-4,NA,15,CASSGVTGGNEKLFF,TGTGCCAGTAGCGGAGTGACAGGGGGAAACGAAAAACTGTTTTTT
NA,TRBV24-1,TRBJ1-1,NA,13,CATSDFGGSEAFF,TGTGCCACCAGTGATTTTGGAGGGTCTGAAGCTTTCTTT
NA,TRBV28,TRBJ2-1,NA,15,CASSLQGEGYNEQFF,TGTGCCAGCAGCCTACAGGGGGAGGGTTACAATGAGCAGTTCTTC
NA,TRBV11-3,TRBJ2-2,NA,14,CASSLNSLTGELFF,TGTGCCAGCAGCTTGAACTCACTCACCGGGGAGCTGTTTTTT
NA,TRBV6-4,TRBJ2-2,NA,14,CASSILANTGELFF,TGTGCCAGCAGCATCCTAGCGAACACCGGGGAGCTGTTTTTT
NA,TRBV2,TRBJ1-6,NA,14,CASRSRVQNSPLHF,TGTGCCAGCAGATCCCGGGTCCAAAATTCACCCCTCCACTTT
TRBD1,TRBV6-5,TRBJ2-7,NA,13,CATHRGQGGEQYF,TGTGCCACCCACCGGGGACAGGGGGGCGAGCAGTACTTC
TRBD1,TRBV9,TRBJ1-2,NA,14,CASSPVTGGDGYTF,TGTGCCAGCAGCCCCGTGACAGGGGGCGATGGCTACACCTTC
NA,TRBV6-6,TRBJ1-3,NA,14,CASSPYISGNTIYF,TGTGCCAGCAGTCCGTACATCTCTGGAAACACCATATATTTT
NA,TRBV21-1,TRBJ2-7,NA,20,CARGTSGTSDNLLRSYEQYF,TGTGCCAGGGGGACTTCCGGGACTAGCGACAACCTCCTCCGATCCTACGAGCAGTACTTC
NA,TRBV9,TRBJ2-7,NA,14,CASSVGGPGYEQYF,TGTGCCAGCAGCGTAGGAGGCCCGGGCTACGAGCAGTACTTC
NA,TRBV6-5,TRBJ1-5,NA,15,CASSSFGDTDQPQHF,TGTGCCAGCAGTTCCTTCGGGGACACCGATCAGCCCCAGCATTTT